The clone carrying this T cell receptor beta chain was counted a few times. This record comes from a study of blood T cell repertoires in COVID-19. Participants were aged roughly 18 to 95 years, lived in some 23 US areas, and enrolled virtually. Unmatched junction bases numbered 5, after V lost 6 bases and J lost 5 bases. The CDR3 totals 14 residues. Germline V lookup: CDR1 MNHEY, CDR2 SVGEGT. In the source study's methods: Scientists estimated how many nucleated cells there were by amplifying reference gene primers. The repertoire was sequenced with immunoSEQ multiplex PCR; TCRdb's copy has only in-frame clones and lacks some. That table furnishes V, J and clone size, whereas the DNA furnished D and trimming. The data contain about 170,000 clones, around 80% of them seen just once; the ten biggest clones take up 3.5% to 4%.

The source material was PBMCs or T cells enriched from blood (not recorded which). The clonotype comes from a woman aged 50 to 60 in a cohort exposed to, infected with or recovered from COVID-19 (not recorded which). The chain couples TRBV6-2 or TRBV6-3 to TRBJ2-1, with TRBD1 matching 9 bases. The CDR3 DNA follows: TGTGCCAGCAGCAACAGGGGGCCTAACAATGAGCAGTTCTTC. It yields the protein CASSNRGPNNEQFF.